This T cell receptor beta chain was found in a study of blood T cell repertoires in COVID-19. Study as a whole: Italy, Spain and the United States were the sources of the convalescent and acute COVID-19 samples.

CDR3 length equals 15 residues. The germline V gene encodes CDR1 KGHDR and CDR2 SFDVKD. V lost 0 bases and J lost 6, with 10 bases in between. As handled by the study authors: Cell counts per sample came from amplifying reference gene primers. Produced via immunoSEQ multiplex PCR; TCRdb's table is partial and in-frame only. The V and J calls and clone size were taken over from that table, and D and trimming were inferred from the DNA. The sample holds around 240,000 clones; roughly 83% are singletons and the top ten take approximately 7%. Sequencing was carried out using peripheral blood. This sequence originates from a woman between 45 and 65 years old with acute or convalescent COVID-19. The chain is built from TRBV24-1 and TRBJ2-2; a possible D gene is TRBD1 (6 bases). Here the CDR3 reads CATSDLPTGPGELFF. The DNA of the CDR3 is TGTGCCACCAGTGATTTGCCGACAGGACCCGGGGAGCTGTTTTTT.